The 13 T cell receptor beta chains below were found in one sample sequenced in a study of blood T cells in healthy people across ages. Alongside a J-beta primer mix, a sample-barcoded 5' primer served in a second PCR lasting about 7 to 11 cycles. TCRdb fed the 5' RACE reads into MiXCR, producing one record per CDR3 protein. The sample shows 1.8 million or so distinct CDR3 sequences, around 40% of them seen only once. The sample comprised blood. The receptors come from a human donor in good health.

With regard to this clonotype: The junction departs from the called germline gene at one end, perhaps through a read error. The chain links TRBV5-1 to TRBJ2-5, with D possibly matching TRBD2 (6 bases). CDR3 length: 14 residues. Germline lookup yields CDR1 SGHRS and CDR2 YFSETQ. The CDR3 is CASSRFGTEETQYF. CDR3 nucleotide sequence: TGCGCCAGCAGTAGGTTTGGGACTGAAGAGACTCAGTACTTC.

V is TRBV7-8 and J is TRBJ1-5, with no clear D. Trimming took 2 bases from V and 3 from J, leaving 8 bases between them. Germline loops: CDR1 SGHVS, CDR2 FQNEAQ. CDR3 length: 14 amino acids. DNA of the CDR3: TGTGCCAGCAGCTTATCCAGAACCAATCAGCCCCAGCATTTT. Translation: CASSLSRTNQPQHF.

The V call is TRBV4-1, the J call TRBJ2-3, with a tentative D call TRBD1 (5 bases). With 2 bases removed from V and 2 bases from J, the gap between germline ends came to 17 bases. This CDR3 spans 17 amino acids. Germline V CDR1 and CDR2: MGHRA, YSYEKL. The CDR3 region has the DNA TGCGCCAGCAGCCAATCCGGTAGACAGATAATCACAGATACGCAGTATTTT. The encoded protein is CASSQSGRQIITDTQYF.

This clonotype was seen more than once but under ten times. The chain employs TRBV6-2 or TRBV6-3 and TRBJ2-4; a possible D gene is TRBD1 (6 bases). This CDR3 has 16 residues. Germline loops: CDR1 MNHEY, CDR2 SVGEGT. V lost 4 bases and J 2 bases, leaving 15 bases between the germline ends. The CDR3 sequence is CASSSNRVLTKNIQYF. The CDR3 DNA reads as TGTGCCAGCAGTTCCAACAGGGTCTTAACCAAAAACATTCAGTACTTC.

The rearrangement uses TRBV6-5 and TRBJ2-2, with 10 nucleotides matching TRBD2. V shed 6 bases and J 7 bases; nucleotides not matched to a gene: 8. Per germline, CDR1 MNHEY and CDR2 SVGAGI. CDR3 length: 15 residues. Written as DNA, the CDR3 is TGTGCCAGCAGCTTATGGACTAGCGGTGTCGGGGAGCTGTTTTTT. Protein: CASSLWTSGVGELFF.

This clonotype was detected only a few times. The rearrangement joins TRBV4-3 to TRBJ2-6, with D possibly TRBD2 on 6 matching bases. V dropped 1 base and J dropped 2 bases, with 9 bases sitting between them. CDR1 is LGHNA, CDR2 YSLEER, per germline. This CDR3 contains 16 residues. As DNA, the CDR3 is TGCGCCAGCAGCCAAGTGCGGGGCACTGGGGCCAACGTCCTGACTTTC. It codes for CASSQVRGTGANVLTF.

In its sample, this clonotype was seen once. The CDR3 loop reads CASSQYAGTGRDEQYF. The CDR3 region has the DNA TGTGCCAGCAGCCAGTACGCCGGGACAGGGCGGGACGAGCAGTACTTC. V and J are TRBV28 and TRBJ2-5; 9 bases are shared with TRBD1. The DNA end is more similar to TRBJ2-7, so the J call may be wrong. Germline assignment: CDR1 MDHEN and CDR2 SYDVKM. CDR3 length equals 16 residues.

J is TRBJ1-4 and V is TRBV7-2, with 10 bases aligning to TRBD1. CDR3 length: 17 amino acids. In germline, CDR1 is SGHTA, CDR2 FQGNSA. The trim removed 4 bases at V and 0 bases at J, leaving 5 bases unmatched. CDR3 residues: CASSSRDRGTTNEKLFF. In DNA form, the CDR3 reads TGTGCCAGCAGCTCCCGGGACAGGGGAACAACTAATGAAAAACTGTTTTTT. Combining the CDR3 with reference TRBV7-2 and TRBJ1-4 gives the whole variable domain GAGVSQSPSNKVTEKGKDVELRCDPISGHTALYWYRQSLGQGLEFLIYFQGNSAPDKSGLPSDRFSAERTGGSVSTLTIQRTQQEDSAVYLCASSSRDRGTTNEKLFFGSGTQLSVL.

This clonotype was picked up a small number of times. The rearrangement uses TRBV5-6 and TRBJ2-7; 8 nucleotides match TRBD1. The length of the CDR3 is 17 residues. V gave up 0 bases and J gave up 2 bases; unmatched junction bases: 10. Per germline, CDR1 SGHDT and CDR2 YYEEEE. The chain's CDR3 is CASSLEGRGLDTYEQYF. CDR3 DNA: TGTGCCAGCAGCTTGGAGGGCAGGGGGCTTGATACCTACGAGCAGTACTTC.

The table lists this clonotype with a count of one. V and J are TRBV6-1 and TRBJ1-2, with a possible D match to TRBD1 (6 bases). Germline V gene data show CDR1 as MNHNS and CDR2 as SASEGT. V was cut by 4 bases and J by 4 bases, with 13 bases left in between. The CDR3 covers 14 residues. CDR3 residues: CASSVLQGSYGYTF. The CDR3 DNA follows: TGTGCCAGCAGTGTCCTTCAGGGGAGCTATGGCTACACCTTC.

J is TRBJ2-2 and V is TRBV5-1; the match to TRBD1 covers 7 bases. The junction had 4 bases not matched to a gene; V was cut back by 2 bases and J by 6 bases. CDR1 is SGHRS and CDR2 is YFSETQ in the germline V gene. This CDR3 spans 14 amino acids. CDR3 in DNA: TGCGCCAGCAGCTTACAGGGGCAATCCGGGGAGCTGTTTTTT. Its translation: CASSLQGQSGELFF.

CDR3 residues: CASWTGYNEQFF. Written as DNA, the CDR3 is TGTGCCAGCTGGACAGGTTACAATGAGCAGTTCTTC. The J gene is TRBJ2-1, the V gene TRBV7-2, with 7 bases matching TRBD1. The CDR3 is made up of 12 amino acids. Germline trimming cut 8 bases from V and 4 bases from J; bases unmatched to any gene: 2. Germline V gene lookup returns CDR1 SGHTA and CDR2 FQGNSA.

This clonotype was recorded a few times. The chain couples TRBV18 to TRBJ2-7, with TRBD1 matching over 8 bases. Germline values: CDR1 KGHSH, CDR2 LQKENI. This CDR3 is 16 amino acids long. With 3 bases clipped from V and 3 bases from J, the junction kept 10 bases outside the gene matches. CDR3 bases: TGTGCCAGCTCACCTCCGGACAGGGCTTCCGGCTACGAGCAGTACTTC. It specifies CASSPPDRASGYEQYF.